The 12 T cell receptor beta chains listed next were all sequenced from one sample in a study of blood T cell repertoires in COVID-19. Method: immunoSEQ multiplex PCR; TCRdb's copy keeps in-frame clones and lacks some. The sample has 350,000 to 450,000 clones; more than 85% are singletons. Material for sequencing was peripheral blood. All receptors come from a human donor in a cohort sampled during active COVID-19.

The chain links TRBV30 to TRBJ2-3, with 7 bases that match TRBD2. Germline V gene data show CDR1 as GTSNPN and CDR2 as SVGIG (reference sequence). The CDR3 loop spans 14 amino acids. V lost 0 bases and J lost 5; bases outside the gene matches: 5. CDR3 loop: CAWSVGREQDTQYF. The CDR3 DNA sequence: TGTGCCTGGAGTGTGGGGCGGGAGCAAGATACGCAGTATTTT.

V is TRBV7-2 and J is TRBJ2-7; possible D gene TRBD1, 5 bases. The CDR3 is 14 amino acids. The germline gives CDR1 SGHTA, CDR2 FQGNSA. The V gene lost 3 bases and the J gene lost 2 bases, with 11 bases spanning the gap. The CDR3 sequence: CASSFSSGPYEQYF. The CDR3 DNA reads TGTGCCAGCAGCTTCTCATCAGGGCCCTACGAGCAGTACTTC.

This clone was seen more than once but under ten times. The gene calls are TRBV7-9 and TRBJ2-7; 8 bases map to TRBD2. The germline V gene has CDR1 SEHNR and CDR2 FQNEAQ (reference sequence). This CDR3 contains 14 residues. The V and J ends lost 5 bases and 7 bases, in that order; junction bases with no gene match: 10. CDR3 in DNA: TGTGCCAGCAGCCGCCAATTAGCGGGGTATGAGCAGTACTTC. Residues: CASSRQLAGYEQYF.

The chain links TRBV6-5 to TRBJ1-5, with unresolved D. CDR1 is MNHEY and CDR2 is SVGAGI in the germline V gene. V lost 0 bases, J lost 5 bases, and 8 bases lay in between. The CDR3 runs to 14 residues. The CDR3 coding sequence is TGTGCCAGCAGTTACTCGGCCAAAGATCAGCCCCAGCATTTT. Translation: CASSYSAKDQPQHF.

This clone appeared once. The CDR3 sequence: CASSQPNLQGVYEQYF. CDR3 nucleotides: TGCGCCAGCTCCCAACCAAATCTACAGGGGGTATACGAGCAGTACTTC. The rearrangement joins TRBV23-1 to TRBJ2-7, with 8 positions matching TRBD1. TRBV23-1 is labeled an ORF, and its function is uncertain. This CDR3 spans 16 amino acids. V trimming: 8 bases; J trimming: 4 bases; junction bases outside the gene matches: 16.

This clone was counted a single time. The V gene is TRBV4-1, the J gene TRBJ2-3; tentative D call: TRBD2 (7 bases). Between the trimmed V and J ends, which lost 0 bases and 6 bases, there was a span of 19 bases. Germline assignment: CDR1 MGHRA and CDR2 YSYEKL. The CDR3 is 17 amino acids. In nucleotides, the CDR3 is TGCGCCAGCAGCCAAGATGAGGGAGGGGGGTCACGTGATACGCAGTATTTT. Translation gives CASSQDEGGGSRDTQYF.

The genes are TRBV5-6 and TRBJ1-2; tentative D call: TRBD1 (5 bases). Looked up from germline, CDR1 is SGHDT and CDR2 is YYEEEE. This CDR3 has 14 residues. With 6 bases removed from V and 5 bases from J, the gap between germline ends came to 17 bases. CDR3 residues: CASIRQSRTYGYTF. The DNA of the CDR3 is TGTGCCAGCATCAGACAGTCCCGGACATATGGCTACACCTTC.

J is TRBJ1-6 and V is TRBV7-2; D might be TRBD1 (5 bases). CDR3 size: 15 residues. Trimming pared 0 bases from V and 9 bases from J, leaving 12 bases between. The germline gives CDR1 SGHTA, CDR2 FQGNSA. CDR3 in DNA: TGTGCCAGCAGCTTAGCGACATTGGGGGGTTCACCCCTCCACTTT. Translating it yields CASSLATLGGSPLHF.

Only one count was recorded for this clone. CDR3 residues: CAISSGQGDGELFF. The CDR3 region has the DNA TGTGCCATCAGTTCGGGACAGGGGGACGGGGAGCTGTTTTTT. The chain couples TRBV10-3 to TRBJ2-2; 11 bases align to TRBD1. The CDR3 runs to 14 residues. With V trimmed by 5 bases and J by 7 bases, 3 bases remained unmatched. From germline, CDR1 is ENHRY and CDR2 SYGVKD.

The chain is built from TRBV10-3 and TRBJ1-2, with 10 bases matching TRBD1. Per germline, CDR1 ENHRY and CDR2 SYGVKD. V trimming: 7 bases; J trimming: 5 bases; junction bases outside the gene matches: 10. This CDR3 comprises 15 residues. CDR3 DNA sequence: TGTGCCATCACAACCCCCGGACAGGGGGTTTATGGCTACACCTTC. Protein product: CAITTPGQGVYGYTF.

V is TRBV6-6 and J is TRBJ1-3; D unresolved. The CDR3 sequence is 16 residues long. Germline V gene lookup returns CDR1 MNHNY and CDR2 SVGAGI (reference sequence). V was pared by 3 bases and J by 0 bases, with 12 bases between. The CDR3 sequence is CASSYGSSGSGNTIYF. DNA of the CDR3: TGTGCCAGCAGTTATGGCAGTTCAGGCTCTGGAAACACCATATATTTT.

This chain links TRBV29-1 with TRBJ2-1, with 10 bases identical to TRBD2. The ends lost 0 bases at V and 7 bases at J; junction bases unmatched: 15. This CDR3 region has 18 residues. Germline values: CDR1 SQVTM, CDR2 ANQGSEA. In DNA form, the CDR3 reads TGCAGCGTTGAAGATCTTCCCACTAGCGGGACTCCTTCGAATGAGCAGTTCTTC. As protein: CSVEDLPTSGTPSNEQFF.